This T cell receptor beta chain was documented in a study of blood T cells in healthy people across ages. Through a sample-barcoded 5' primer and a J-beta primer mix, a second PCR was run for roughly 6 to 12 cycles. Using its own MiXCR run on the 5' RACE reads, TCRdb lists one record per CDR3 protein. The profile shows approximately 1.5 million distinct CDR3 sequences, roughly 32% of them singletons. The V end lost 0 bases, the J end lost 3 bases, and 7 bases lay between the germline ends. Germline assignment: CDR1 SGDLS and CDR2 YYNGEE. The length of the CDR3 is 14 residues. This chain links TRBV9 with TRBJ2-1, with D possibly being TRBD1 (5 bases). This receptor was taken from a woman aged 25 to 39 in good health. The sequencing sample was made of blood. The CDR3 is CASSVDGHYNEQFF. For the CDR3, the DNA is TGTGCCAGCAGCGTAGACGGACACTACAATGAGCAGTTCTTC. Full variable domain (rest looked up from reference TRBV9 and TRBJ2-1): DSGVTQTPKHLITATGQRVTLRCSPRSGDLSVYWYQQSLDQGLQFLIQYYNGEERAKGNILERFSAQQFPDLHSELNLSSLELGDSALYFCASSVDGHYNEQFFGPGTRLTVL.